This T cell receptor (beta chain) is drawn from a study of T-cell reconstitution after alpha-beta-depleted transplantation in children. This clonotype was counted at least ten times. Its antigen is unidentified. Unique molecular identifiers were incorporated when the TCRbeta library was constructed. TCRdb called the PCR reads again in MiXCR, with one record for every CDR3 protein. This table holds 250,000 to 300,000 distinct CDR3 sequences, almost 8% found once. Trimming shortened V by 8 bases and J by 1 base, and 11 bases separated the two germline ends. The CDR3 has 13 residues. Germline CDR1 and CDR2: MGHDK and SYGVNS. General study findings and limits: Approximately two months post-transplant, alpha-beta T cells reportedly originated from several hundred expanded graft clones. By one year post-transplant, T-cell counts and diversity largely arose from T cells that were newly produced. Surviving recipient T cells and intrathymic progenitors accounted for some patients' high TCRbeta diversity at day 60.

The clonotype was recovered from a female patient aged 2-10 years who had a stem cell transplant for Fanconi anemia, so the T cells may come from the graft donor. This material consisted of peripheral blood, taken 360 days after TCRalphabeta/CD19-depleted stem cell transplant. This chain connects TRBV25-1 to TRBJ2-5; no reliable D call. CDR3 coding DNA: TGTGCCAGCGGTTTTGGGTTCCAAGAGACCCAGTACTTC. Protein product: CASGFGFQETQYF.